This T cell receptor beta chain was documented in a study of blood T cell repertoires in COVID-19. Across the whole study: T cells, B-cell-depleted T cells, or PBMCs supplied cDNA or gDNA.

Generated by immunoSEQ multiplex PCR, the TCRdb table keeps only in-frame clones and is missing some. The table shows 150,000 or so clones, with roughly 81% occurring only once. The V gene's germline CDR1 is SEHNR and CDR2 FQNEAQ (reference sequence). CDR3 length: 16 residues. The junction had 5 bases not matched to a gene; V was cut back by 2 bases and J by 4 bases. The receptor was derived from a woman between 50 and 59 years old with COVID-19, enrolled during active disease. The genes are TRBV7-9 and TRBJ2-2; 9 bases are shared with TRBD2. Sequenced material: peripheral blood. In nucleotides, the CDR3 is TGTGCCAGCAGCTTACCGGCGGGGGGGCTCACCGGGGAGCTGTTTTTT. Amino acids: CASSLPAGGLTGELFF.